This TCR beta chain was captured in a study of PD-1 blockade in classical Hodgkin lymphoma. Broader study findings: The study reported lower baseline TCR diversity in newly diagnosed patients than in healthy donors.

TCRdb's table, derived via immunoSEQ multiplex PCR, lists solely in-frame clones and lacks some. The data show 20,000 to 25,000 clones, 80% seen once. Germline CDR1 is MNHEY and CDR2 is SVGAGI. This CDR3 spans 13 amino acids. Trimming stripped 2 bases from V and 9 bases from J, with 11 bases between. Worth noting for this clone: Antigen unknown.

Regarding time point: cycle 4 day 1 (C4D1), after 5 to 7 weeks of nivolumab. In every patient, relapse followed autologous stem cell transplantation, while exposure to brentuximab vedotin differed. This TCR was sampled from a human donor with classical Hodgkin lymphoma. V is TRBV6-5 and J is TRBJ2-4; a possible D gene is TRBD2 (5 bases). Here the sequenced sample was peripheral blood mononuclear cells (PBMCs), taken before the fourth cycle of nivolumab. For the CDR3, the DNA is TGTGCCAGCAGTTACGATGGACTGAGCATTCAGTACTTC. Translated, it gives CASSYDGLSIQYF.